The 28 T cell receptor beta chains below were found in one sample sequenced in a study of T cells in localized non-small cell lung cancer. TCRdb keeps only in-frame clones here, not all; method: immunoSEQ multiplex PCR. Among some 56,000 clones listed, about nine tenths were seen once. The material sequenced was peripheral blood, taken before any cancer treatment. Source of these receptors: a woman aged 35 to 69 with stage I lung adenocarcinoma.

The V call is TRBV4-3, the J call TRBJ2-2; D perhaps matches TRBD2 (5 bases). The CDR3 is 15 residues long. The germline gives CDR1 LGHNA, CDR2 YSLEER. V lost 3 bases and J lost 6, with 14 bases in between. The CDR3 DNA follows: TGCGCCAGCAGCCAGGATCCCCTAGCTCCCGGGGAGCTGTTTTTT. Translation gives CASSQDPLAPGELFF.

CDR3 DNA: TGTGCCAGTAGTGCCAGGACTAGCCGCGTCTCCTACAATGAGCAGTTCTTC. It is translated as CASSARTSRVSYNEQFF. The chain carries TRBV19 and TRBJ2-1; 8 bases are a match to TRBD2. With V trimmed by 5 bases and J by 0 bases, 9 bases remained unmatched. The germline gives CDR1 LNHDA, CDR2 SQIVND (reference sequence). The CDR3 sequence is 17 residues long.

The chain employs TRBV11-2 and TRBJ2-7; a possible D gene is TRBD2 (5 bases). The CDR3 sequence is 13 residues long. Germline V gene data show CDR1 as SGHAT and CDR2 as FQNNGV. V shed 5 bases and J shed 3 bases, with 11 bases lying between them. CDR3 region: CASSTTRDYEQYF. The DNA of the CDR3 is TGTGCCAGCAGCACAACTAGGGACTACGAGCAGTACTTC. The complete variable domain, with remaining parts taken from reference TRBV11-2 and TRBJ2-7, reads EAGVAQSPRYKIIEKRQSVAFWCNPISGHATLYWYQQILGQGPKLLIQFQNNGVVDDSQLPKDRFSAERLKGVDSTLKIQPAKLEDSAVYLCASSTTRDYEQYFGPGTRLTVT.

This clone was counted between two and nine times. The chain is built from TRBV19 and TRBJ1-5; possible D gene TRBD1, 5 bases. V was clipped by 7 bases and J by 1 base, with 11 bases between them. Germline V gives CDR1 LNHDA, CDR2 SQIVND (reference sequence). The CDR3 has 14 residues. CDR3 DNA: TGTGCCAGTACCTACAGGCAGAGCAATCAGCCCCAGCATTTT. It encodes CASTYRQSNQPQHF.

The genes are TRBV2 and TRBJ1-1, with D possibly being TRBD1 (5 bases). The CDR3 runs to 14 residues. Trimming shortened V by 10 bases and J by 1 base, and 16 bases separated the two germline ends. CDR1 SNHLY and CDR2 FYNNEI come from the germline V gene. The CDR3 DNA is TGTGCCACCTCCACTCAGGGATGGAACACTGAAGCTTTCTTT. It specifies CATSTQGWNTEAFF.

The chain is built from TRBV6-1 and TRBJ2-7; TRBD2 agrees at 9 bases. The CDR3 sequence is 14 residues long. Germline-derived CDR1 and CDR2 are MNHNS and SASEGT. Trimming cost V 4 bases and J 2 bases; bases outside gene matches: 3. The CDR3 loop reads CASSGLAAAYEQYF. The CDR3 DNA sequence: TGTGCCAGCAGTGGACTAGCGGCCGCCTACGAGCAGTACTTC.

The chain recombines TRBV29-1 with TRBJ2-2, with D uncertain. The CDR3 is made up of 14 amino acids. The germline V gene encodes CDR1 SQVTM and CDR2 ANQGSEA. Trimming shortened V by 7 bases and J by 2 bases, and 14 bases separated the two germline ends. CDR3 sequence: CSAPGVLNTGELFF. The CDR3 DNA sequence: TGCAGCGCTCCTGGTGTACTTAACACCGGGGAGCTGTTTTTT.

The CDR3 loop reads CASSVRGSTNEKLFF. The CDR3 DNA reads as TGTGCCAGCAGCGTACGGGGTTCTACTAATGAAAAACTGTTTTTT. The J gene is TRBJ1-4, the V gene TRBV9; D gene uncertain. The CDR3 totals 15 residues. CDR1 is SGDLS, CDR2 YYNGEE, per germline. V was cut by 1 base and J by 2 bases, with 9 bases left in between.

This chain joins TRBV15 and TRBJ2-1; 9 positions agree with TRBD1. V lost 7 bases, J lost 7 bases, and 11 bases stayed unmatched. Germline V lookup: CDR1 LNHNV, CDR2 YYDKDF (reference sequence). The length of the CDR3 is 15 residues. Here the CDR3 reads CATTRGGQGRNEQFF. In DNA form, the CDR3 reads TGTGCCACCACCCGCGGGGGACAGGGAAGGAATGAGCAGTTCTTC.

This clone was counted once. The V gene is TRBV6-4, the J gene TRBJ2-3; 7 nucleotides line up with TRBD2. Trimming removed 2 bases from V and 1 base from J; junction bases left unmatched: 0. The CDR3 has 14 amino acids. Per germline, CDR1 MRHNA and CDR2 SNTAGT. CDR3 sequence reads: CASSDGGGTDTQYF. CDR3 bases: TGTGCCAGCAGTGACGGGGGGGGCACAGATACGCAGTATTTT.

This clone was seen only a few times. The V call is TRBV2, the J call TRBJ2-5; D is possibly TRBD1 (6 bases). V dropped 7 bases and J dropped 1 base, with 13 bases sitting between them. Germline CDR1 is SNHLY and CDR2 is FYNNEI. The CDR3 loop spans 14 amino acids. CDR3 nucleotides: TGTGCCAGCACCCAGACAGGAATCCAAGAGACCCAGTACTTC. Translating gives CASTQTGIQETQYF.

The chain joins TRBV4-3 to TRBJ1-3, with D uncertain. Germline loops: CDR1 LGHNA, CDR2 YSLEER. Between the trimmed V and J ends, which lost 3 bases and 0 bases, there was a span of 12 bases. The CDR3 has 16 residues. The CDR3 DNA reads TGCGCCAGCAGCCACCTATTTCCTGGCTCTGGAAACACCATATATTTT. Protein: CASSHLFPGSGNTIYF.

This clone was counted only a few times. The V gene is TRBV30, the J gene TRBJ2-4; 10 bases match TRBD1. Trimming cost V 2 bases and J 1 base; bases outside gene matches: 5. Germline CDR1 and CDR2: GTSNPN and SVGIG (reference sequence). The CDR3 consists of 16 residues. This chain's CDR3 is CAWSLGGQGAKNIQYF. In nucleotides, the CDR3 is TGTGCCTGGAGTCTAGGGGGACAGGGGGCCAAAAACATTCAGTACTTC.

This clone was counted a single time. The chain couples TRBV6-6 to TRBJ2-5, with D perhaps matching TRBD2 (6 bases). This CDR3 comprises 15 residues. CDR1 is MNHNY and CDR2 is SVGAGI in the germline V gene (reference sequence). Trimming stripped 0 bases from V and 0 bases from J, with 8 bases between. The CDR3 DNA reads as TGTGCCAGCAGTTACTCAGGGGACTACCAAGAGACCCAGTACTTC. This sequence encodes CASSYSGDYQETQYF.

The rearrangement uses TRBV9 and TRBJ1-2; D is undetermined. The CDR3 totals 16 residues. The germline CDR1 and CDR2 sequences are SGDLS and YYNGEE. V was trimmed by 1 base and J by 0 bases, leaving 13 bases between them. CDR3 in DNA: TGTGCCAGCAGCGTAACTTCCAGATTAACTAACTATGGCTACACCTTC. Translation: CASSVTSRLTNYGYTF.

The chain uses TRBV15 and TRBJ2-7; D is ambiguous. The CDR3 contains 13 residues. The germline CDR1 and CDR2 sequences are LNHNV and YYDKDF (reference sequence). Trimming left V 2 bases short and J 5 bases short, with 10 bases between. The CDR3 protein is CATSRPTGNEQYF. CDR3 nucleotides: TGTGCCACCAGCAGACCCACGGGTAACGAGCAGTACTTC.

The genes are TRBV5-1 and TRBJ2-3; D perhaps matches TRBD2 (5 bases). CDR3 size: 15 residues. V lost 5 bases, J lost 4 bases, and 17 bases lay in between. Per germline, CDR1 SGHRS and CDR2 YFSETQ. CDR3: CASRPLARVADTQYF. CDR3 DNA: TGCGCCAGCAGGCCTCTAGCTAGGGTCGCAGATACGCAGTATTTT. The full variable domain, completed using reference TRBV5-1 and TRBJ2-3, is KAGVTQTPRYLIKTRGQQVTLSCSPISGHRSVSWYQQTPGQGLQFLFEYFSETQRNKGNFPGRFSGRQFSNSRSEMNVSTLELGDSALYLCASRPLARVADTQYFGPGTRLTVL.

The chain combines TRBV5-1 with TRBJ2-1; 9 positions agree with TRBD1. The germline gives CDR1 SGHRS, CDR2 YFSETQ. The CDR3 consists of 15 residues. V lost 3 bases, J lost 9 bases, and 10 bases stayed unmatched. As DNA, the CDR3 is TGCGCCAGCAGCTCAATGGACAGGGGTCAGCGTGAGCAGTTCTTC. It specifies CASSSMDRGQREQFF. Full variable domain (missing parts from reference TRBV5-1 and TRBJ2-1): KAGVTQTPRYLIKTRGQQVTLSCSPISGHRSVSWYQQTPGQGLQFLFEYFSETQRNKGNFPGRFSGRQFSNSRSEMNVSTLELGDSALYLCASSSMDRGQREQFFGPGTRLTVL.

V usage is TRBV6-5 and J usage is TRBJ2-7; 10 bases line up with TRBD1. Germline values: CDR1 MNHEY, CDR2 SVGAGI. Losses at the gene ends were 2 bases for V and 5 bases for J; bases not matched to a gene: 9. The CDR3 sequence is 16 residues long. The chain's CDR3 is CASSYPKTGGRDEQYF. The CDR3 nucleotides are TGTGCCAGCAGTTACCCTAAGACAGGGGGCAGAGACGAGCAGTACTTC.

This chain connects TRBV18 to TRBJ2-5; D may be TRBD1 (5 bases). The CDR3 runs 16 residues. Germline V CDR1 and CDR2: KGHSH, LQKENI. V lost 3 bases, J lost 0 bases, and 14 bases lay in between. CDR3: CASSPITGGYQETQYF. The CDR3 coding sequence is TGTGCCAGCTCACCTATAACAGGCGGATACCAAGAGACCCAGTACTTC.

The chain joins TRBV9 to TRBJ2-5; possibly TRBD2 for D (5 bases). There are 13 residues in the CDR3. V was clipped by 4 bases and J by 3 bases, with 10 bases between them. CDR1 is SGDLS and CDR2 is YYNGEE in the germline V gene. CDR3 sequence: CASSPAGEETQYF. The DNA of the CDR3 is TGTGCCAGCAGCCCGGCCGGGGAAGAGACCCAGTACTTC.

This rearrangement joins TRBV18 to TRBJ1-4; a possible D gene is TRBD1 (5 bases). Germline V lookup: CDR1 KGHSH, CDR2 LQKENI. CDR3 length: 16 residues. Trimming pared 3 bases from V and 3 bases from J, leaving 14 bases between. The CDR3 bases are TGTGCCAGCTCACCTTTACTTGGGACCCCTAATGAAAAACTGTTTTTT. This codes for CASSPLLGTPNEKLFF.

This clone was picked up one time. J is TRBJ2-3 and V is TRBV6-6; D perhaps matches TRBD1 (5 bases). CDR1 is MNHNY, CDR2 SVGAGI, per germline (reference sequence). V was pared by 6 bases and J by 2 bases, with 12 bases between. CDR3 size: 14 residues. CDR3 sequence: CASRQGLHTDTQYF. CDR3 DNA: TGTGCCAGCAGGCAGGGCCTACACACAGATACGCAGTATTTT.

This clone has just a few counts. The chain carries TRBV2 and TRBJ1-1; unclear D gene. The CDR3 extends over 13 amino acids. V was shortened by 2 bases and J by 0 bases, with 4 bases between the two germline ends. Germline CDR1 is SNHLY and CDR2 is FYNNEI. For the CDR3, the DNA is TGTGCCAGCAGTGAAAGTTTGAACACTGAAGCTTTCTTT. It yields the protein CASSESLNTEAFF.

This clone was detected once. This rearrangement joins TRBV27 to TRBJ2-7; the D gene could be TRBD1 or TRBD2 (5 bases each). Germline assignment: CDR1 MNHEY and CDR2 SMNVEV (reference sequence). CDR3 length: 15 residues. V shed 4 bases and J shed 1 base, with 14 bases lying between them. CDR3 DNA: TGTGCCAGCAGTTACTCGGGGCCAGATTCCTACGAGCAGTACTTC. Protein: CASSYSGPDSYEQYF.

V gene TRBV5-1 combines with J gene TRBJ2-1; 11 nucleotides agree with TRBD2. Germline CDR1 and CDR2: SGHRS and YFSETQ. V shed 1 base, J shed 2 bases, and the junction held 2 bases outside the gene matches. The CDR3 is 16 residues long. In DNA, the CDR3 is TGCGCCAGCAGCTTGACTAGCGGGGGCGCCTACAATGAGCAGTTCTTC. The encoded protein is CASSLTSGGAYNEQFF.

Only one count was recorded for this clone. This chain links TRBV12-5 with TRBJ2-6, with 7 nucleotides matching TRBD1. V shed 3 bases, J shed 2 bases, and the junction held 13 bases outside the gene matches. CDR3 length: 19 amino acids. The germline V gene has CDR1 LGHNT and CDR2 FRNRAP. The DNA of the CDR3 is TGTGCTAGTGGTTTACCTACCCTTGACAGGGCCCCTGGGGCCAACGTCCTGACTTTC. As protein: CASGLPTLDRAPGANVLTF.

This chain joins TRBV18 and TRBJ2-2, with 9 positions matching TRBD1. CDR1 is KGHSH and CDR2 is LQKENI in the germline V gene. J was trimmed by 4 bases and V by 3 bases; bases with no gene match: 3. The CDR3 length is 15 residues. The CDR3 loop reads CASSPGQGGTGELFF. The CDR3 DNA reads as TGTGCCAGCTCACCGGGACAGGGCGGCACCGGGGAGCTGTTTTTT.